This TCR beta chain emerged from a study of T cell responses to AZD1222 COVID-19 vaccine. Study outcomes and limitations: Sampling captured repertoires only after the peak T cell response. Reportedly, close to half of spike-specific TCRs are directed against unmutated variant regions. Donors were mostly white British, more females; clonal diversity possibly underestimated. Along spike, vaccine-associated CD4 TCRs were found throughout, with dominance at 160-218 and 743-854.

TCRdb's table, derived via immunoSEQ multiplex PCR, lists solely in-frame clones and lacks some. The table records 130,000 to 150,000 clones, 93% of them present only once. The V gene lost 6 bases and the J gene lost 5 bases, with 13 bases spanning the gap. The CDR3 has 14 amino acids. Germline lookup yields CDR1 MNHNY and CDR2 SVGAGI (reference sequence). As regards this clone: The antigen remains undetermined.

This specimen consisted of peripheral blood, obtained on day 0 of AZD1222 vaccination. The chain couples TRBV6-6 to TRBJ2-2; D is ambiguous. This TCR was recovered from an adult in good health. The chain's CDR3 is CASSSHLQTGELFF. For the CDR3, the DNA is TGTGCCAGCAGCTCCCATTTGCAAACCGGGGAGCTGTTTTTT.